These T cell receptor beta chains were read from a single sample in a study of blood T cell repertoires in COVID-19. Here immunoSEQ multiplex PCR was the method, and the copy in TCRdb shows in-frame clones only, minus some. This table holds roughly 68,000 clones, more than 75% found once. Sequences were obtained from peripheral blood. The receptors were gathered from a man in his fifties with active COVID-19. Both conserved end residues are part of each CDR3. A D gene is named only where the DNA matches it firmly. Clone size is given for some rows only: seen once, a few or many times, or a class if the clone is expanded.

D	J	V	size	DNA	CDR3
TRBD1	TRBJ1-5	TRBV5-8	NA	TGTGCCAGCAGCCGGGACAGGGGCTCGAATCAGCCCCAGCATTTT	CASSRDRGSNQPQHF
TRBD2	TRBJ2-1	TRBV28	NA	TGTGCCAGCAGTAGACTAGCGGGAGCTGCGAATGAGCAGTTCTTC	CASSRLAGAANEQFF
NA	TRBJ1-6	TRBV9	NA	TGTGCCAGCAGCGTAGAGGCAGGGAATAATTCACCCCTCCACTTT	CASSVEAGNNSPLHF
TRBD2	TRBJ2-1	TRBV5-1	NA	TGCGCCAGCAGCTCCGGACTAGCGGACTCCTACAATGAGCAGTTCTTC	CASSSGLADSYNEQFF
NA	TRBJ1-1	TRBV5-1	NA	TGCGCCAGCAGCCCGGACAGCCAGAACACTGAAGCTTTCTTT	CASSPDSQNTEAFF
TRBD2	TRBJ2-2	TRBV27	NA	TGTGCCAGCAGACCGGGGGGGCTGAACACCGGGGAGCTGTTTTTT	CASRPGGLNTGELFF
TRBD2	TRBJ2-1	TRBV9	NA	TGTGCCAGCAGCGCGTCCGGGACTAGCGGAGCTCTAAATGAGCAGTTCTTC	CASSASGTSGALNEQFF
NA	TRBJ1-2	TRBV9	NA	TGTGCCAGCAGCCAAAACAGGGCGCAGGCCTATGGCTACACCTTC	CASSQNRAQAYGYTF
NA	TRBJ1-5	TRBV4-3	NA	TGCGCCAGCAGCCAAGGTCCTTATAGCAATCAGCCCCAGCATTTT	CASSQGPYSNQPQHF
TRBD2	TRBJ2-5	TRBV18	NA	TGTGCCAGCTCCGTAACCCCCCCTAGCGGGGGTGGAGAGACCCAGTACTTC	CASSVTPPSGGGETQYF
TRBD2	TRBJ2-5	TRBV5-1	NA	TGCGCCAGCAGCTTGGCCGCGTCGGTAGCGGGACCCCAAGAGACCCAGTACTTC	CASSLAASVAGPQETQYF
NA	TRBJ2-7	TRBV7-2	NA	TGTACCAGCAGCCCTCCTCCTTTCTCCTACGAGCAGTACTTC	CTSSPPPFSYEQYF
TRBD1	TRBJ1-2	TRBV30	NA	TGTGCCTGGAGTTTGACAGGGGCGTACTATGGCTACACCTTC	CAWSLTGAYYGYTF
TRBD2	TRBJ2-7	TRBV6-2/TRBV6-3	NA	TGTGCCAGCAGTTCAACTAGCGGGGGGGCCCTTTACGAGCAGTACTTC	CASSSTSGGALYEQYF
TRBD1	TRBJ2-1	TRBV9	NA	TGTGCCAGCAGCGCGGGACAGCTATACAATGAGCAGTTCTTC	CASSAGQLYNEQFF
NA	TRBJ1-2	TRBV11-1	NA	TGTGCCAGCAGCGCCCTCGACCTGGGGGGGGGCTACACCTTC	CASSALDLGGGYTF
TRBD1	TRBJ2-7	TRBV30	NA	TGTGCCTGGAGTGCAGGGGGCGAGCAGTACTTC	CAWSAGGEQYF
TRBD1	TRBJ2-5	TRBV6-5	NA	TGTGCCAGCAGTTCCCCTGGACAGGGGATAGTAGAGACCCAGTACTTC	CASSSPGQGIVETQYF
NA	TRBJ1-5	TRBV29-1	NA	TGCAGCGTATCTGACGGGTTTTTGGGCAATCAGCCCCAGCATTTT	CSVSDGFLGNQPQHF
TRBD1	TRBJ1-1	TRBV5-1	NA	TGCGCCAGCAGCGGGGGACAGCCAAACACTGAAGCTTTCTTT	CASSGGQPNTEAFF
TRBD1	TRBJ1-5	TRBV10-2	NA	TGCGCCAGCAGTGACAGAAGGGGGGCCAGGGGGTCTCAGCCCCAGCATTTT	CASSDRRGARGSQPQHF
NA	TRBJ1-2	TRBV7-9	few	TGTGCCAGCAGCTTATGGCCAGGCAACTATGGCTACACCTTC	CASSLWPGNYGYTF
NA	TRBJ2-6	TRBV5-6	NA	TGTGCCAGCAGCTATTACGCGGGTAGTCCTGGGGCCAACGTCCTGACTTTC	CASSYYAGSPGANVLTF
TRBD1	TRBJ1-1	TRBV10-3	NA	TGTGCCATCAGAAAGGGACAGACGAACACTGAAGCTTTCTTT	CAIRKGQTNTEAFF
TRBD1	TRBJ2-2	TRBV29-1	NA	TGCAGCGCCCCGGGACAGGGTAGTTACACCGGGGAGCTGTTTTTT	CSAPGQGSYTGELFF
TRBD1	TRBJ1-1	TRBV18	NA	TGTGCCAGCTCACTCGGGACAGGGGGCGGGACTGAAGCTTTCTTT	CASSLGTGGGTEAFF
NA	TRBJ2-6	TRBV5-6	NA	TGTGCCAGCAGTCACACAGACTCTGGGGCCAACGTCCTGACTTTC	CASSHTDSGANVLTF
TRBD1	TRBJ2-7	TRBV7-3	NA	TGTGCCAGCAGCCCCCGACAGGGAAACTACGAGCAGTACTTC	CASSPRQGNYEQYF
NA	TRBJ2-2	TRBV5-6	NA	TGTGCCAGCAGCTTAGGCGGATTGGCGAACACCGGGGAGCTGTTTTTT	CASSLGGLANTGELFF
TRBD1	TRBJ1-1	TRBV19	once	TGTGCCAGTAGTATAGATCCGACAGGGGGCACTGAAGCTTTCTTT	CASSIDPTGGTEAFF
NA	TRBJ1-5	TRBV6-5	once	TGTGCCAGCAGAGAGGGAACAGGGAGTCAGCCCCAGCATTTT	CASREGTGSQPQHF
TRBD1	TRBJ2-7	TRBV5-6	NA	TGTGCCAGCAGCGAGGACAGGGGTTTAAGAGGCGACGAGCAGTACTTC	CASSEDRGLRGDEQYF
NA	TRBJ1-4	TRBV25-1	NA	TGTGCCAGCAGTGTTACAGGGCGGTCTAATGAAAAACTGTTTTTT	CASSVTGRSNEKLFF
NA	TRBJ2-5	TRBV25-1	NA	TGTGCCAGCAGTGTACAGGGTGGAGAGACCCAGTACTTC	CASSVQGGETQYF
NA	TRBJ2-2	TRBV7-2	once	TGTGCCAGCAGCTCTACCGTCCGGGACTTAAACACCGGGGAGCTGTTTTTT	CASSSTVRDLNTGELFF
NA	TRBJ2-1	TRBV19	once	TGTGCCAGTAGTATAGTTAGGGGCAGGCCAGACTACAATGAGCAGTTCTTC	CASSIVRGRPDYNEQFF
NA	TRBJ1-2	TRBV18	NA	TGTGCCAGCTCACCTACTACCCAGCCCCAATATGGCTACACCTTC	CASSPTTQPQYGYTF